The 19 T cell receptor beta chains below were found in one sample sequenced in a study of T cells in women clearing cervical HPV infection. Here immunoSEQ multiplex PCR was the method, and the copy in TCRdb shows in-frame clones only, minus some. This table holds more than 20,000 clones. What was sequenced was blood buffy coat. Receptors originate from a woman aged 18 to 75 with a cervical HPV16 infection that either progressed to CIN3+ or cleared (not recorded which).

As to this clone: The CDR3 end falls 3 residues outside the read, so it is completed with the germline J gene. V and J are TRBV7-2 and TRBJ2-7; D is unclear. V lost 6 bases and J 5 bases, leaving 14 bases between the germline ends. The CDR3 is made up of 13 amino acids. Germline-derived CDR1 and CDR2 are SGHTA and FQGNSA. Here the CDR3 reads CASSPPTRHEQYF. The CDR3 DNA, read in part, is TGTGCCAGCAGTCCCCCAACGAGGCACGAG.

Remarks on this clone: From the germline J gene comes the end of the CDR3, since the read stops 3 residues before it. The chain joins TRBV7-9 to TRBJ1-2; D remains unclear. In germline, CDR1 is SEHNR, CDR2 FQNEAQ (reference sequence). The CDR3 is 13 residues long. Partial CDR3 DNA: TGTGCCAGCAGCTTCACGAAGGACTACGGG. Amino acids: CASSFTKDYG. The CDR3 in full is CASSFTKDYGYTF.

Note on this clone: The read terminates 3 residues before the CDR3 end, so the remaining end is supplied by the germline J gene. The chain couples TRBV3-1 (or the pseudogene TRBV3-2) to TRBJ2-2, with D perhaps TRBD1 (5 bases). From germline, CDR1 is LGHDT and CDR2 YNNKEL (reference sequence). The CDR3 has 14 residues. The V end lost 9 bases, the J end lost 3 bases, and 14 bases lay between the germline ends. CDR3 sequence: CARARGNDTGELFF. CDR3 DNA, as far as it was read: TGTGCCAGGGCAAGGGGAAACGACACCGGGGAG.

A word on this clone: The read is 3 residues too short to cover the CDR3 end, so that end is filled in from the germline J gene. The V call is TRBV12-3 or TRBV12-4, the J call TRBJ2-5; TRBD1 agrees at 7 bases. The CDR3 runs to 15 residues. V was pared by 5 bases and J by 2 bases, with 8 bases of the junction left unmatched. The part of the CDR3 DNA that was read is TGTGCCAGCAGTCGTCCGGGACAGAGGCAAGAGACC. The encoded protein is CASSRPGQRQET. The entire CDR3 sequence reads CASSRPGQRQETQYF.

Of note for this clone: The missing CDR3 end, 3 residues past where the read stops, is filled in from the germline J gene. This chain joins TRBV5-1 and TRBJ2-2; either TRBD1 or TRBD2 may fit D (5 bases each). The length of the CDR3 is 12 residues. Germline CDR1 SGHRS, CDR2 YFSETQ. The covered CDR3 bases are TGCGCCAGCAGCTTGGCCGAGGGGAAG. Its translation is CASSLAEGK. The entire CDR3 is CASSLAEGKLFF.

As for this clone: The observed sequence ends 3 residues before the CDR3 terminus, with the missing tail filled in from the germline J gene. The chain has TRBV7-6 and TRBJ1-3; D gene unclear. This CDR3 spans 17 amino acids. Trimming took 5 bases from V and 2 from J, leaving 19 bases between them. Germline V gene sequence: CDR1 SGHVS, CDR2 FNYEAQ. CDR3 bases read: TGTGCCAGCAGCGGCCAAATTGATGGTTTGGCTGGAAACACC. This gives the protein CASSGQIDGLAGNT. In full, the CDR3 is CASSGQIDGLAGNTIYF.

A word on this clone: The CDR3 end is not reached by the read, which stops 3 residues before it; the germline J gene fills it in. This chain joins TRBV2 and TRBJ2-7, with D hard to call. The length of the CDR3 is 14 residues. V was pared by 5 bases and J by 0 bases, with 11 bases between. Germline V gene lookup returns CDR1 SNHLY and CDR2 FYNNEI. The sequenced CDR3 bases are TGTGCCAGCAGTACAGACCTCAGCTCCTACGAG. Protein: CASSTDLSSYE. The full CDR3 is CASSTDLSSYEQYF.

Comment on this clone: The sequence runs out 3 residues before the end of the CDR3; the remainder is reconstructed from the germline J gene. The chain uses TRBV6-2 or TRBV6-3 and TRBJ1-2; D is ambiguous. The CDR3 contains 13 residues. Germline loops: CDR1 MNHEY, CDR2 SVGEGT. The covered CDR3 bases are TGTGCCAGCAGTACTAGGACTTTCAATGAC. It translates to CASSTRTFND. The entire CDR3 protein reads CASSTRTFNDYTF.

With respect to this clone: The read finishes 3 residues shy of the CDR3 end, and the germline J gene is used to complete it. The chain uses TRBV4-2 and TRBJ2-5; 8 bases match TRBD2. CDR3 size: 16 residues. CDR1 and CDR2 (germline): LGHNA, YNFKEQ. V shed 0 bases and J 5 bases; nucleotides not matched to a gene: 8. The CDR3 region is CASSQDWTGGLETQYF. The sequenced part of the CDR3 DNA is TGTGCCAGCAGCCAAGATTGGACGGGGGGGCTGGAGACC.

In regard to this clone: The CDR3 extends 3 residues past the end of the read, so its final part is completed from the germline J gene. The chain uses TRBV5-4 and TRBJ1-2; 8 positions match TRBD1. The germline V gene encodes CDR1 SGHNT and CDR2 YYREEE (reference sequence). The CDR3 runs to 14 residues. Here the CDR3 reads CASSSGTGVYDYTF. The CDR3 DNA, read in part, is TGTGCCAGCAGCTCCGGGACAGGAGTCTACGAC.

Details on this clone: Read data end 3 residues before the CDR3 end; the end is taken from the germline J gene. J is TRBJ1-4 and V is TRBV19, with 7 bases lining up with TRBD1. This CDR3 is 16 amino acids long. Trimming cost V 4 bases and J 0 bases; bases outside gene matches: 5. In germline, CDR1 is LNHDA, CDR2 SQIVND (reference sequence). CDR3 sequence reads: CASSNTTGATNEKLFF. The part of the CDR3 DNA that was read is TGTGCCAGTAGTAATACAACAGGGGCAACTAATGAAAAA.

On this clone: The read terminates 3 residues before the CDR3 end, so the remaining end is supplied by the germline J gene. The chain carries TRBV2 and TRBJ1-6; 7 bases align to TRBD1. Germline V CDR1 and CDR2: SNHLY, FYNNEI. The ends lost 8 bases at V and 2 bases at J; junction bases unmatched: 9. The CDR3 extends over 16 amino acids. CDR3: CASQGGGGPYNSPLHF. The CDR3 bases that were read are TGTGCCAGCCAGGGGGGAGGGGGTCCCTATAATTCACCC.

About this clone: The sequence runs out 3 residues before the end of the CDR3; the remainder is reconstructed from the germline J gene. This chain uses TRBV2 with TRBJ2-7; D not resolved. Looked up from germline, CDR1 is SNHLY and CDR2 is FYNNEI. With 8 bases removed from V and 4 bases from J, the gap between germline ends came to 12 bases. The length of the CDR3 is 12 residues. CDR3 DNA (partial): TGTGCCAGCGTGGGCTCGCTATACGAG. This translates into CASVGSLYE. The whole CDR3 is CASVGSLYEQYF.

Turning to this clone: The CDR3 extends 3 residues past the end of the read, so its final part is completed from the germline J gene. J is TRBJ1-3 and V is TRBV9, with D possibly TRBD1 on 6 matching bases. V lost 0 bases and J 0 bases, leaving 13 bases between the germline ends. CDR1 and CDR2 from the germline V gene are SGDLS and YYNGEE. The CDR3 sequence is 17 residues long. The covered CDR3 bases are TGTGCCAGCAGCGTAGGGGCACAGGGAACCTCTGGAAACACC. It codes for CASSVGAQGTSGNT. The full CDR3 reads CASSVGAQGTSGNTIYF.

As to this clone: The missing CDR3 end, 3 residues past where the read stops, is filled in from the germline J gene. The chain is built from TRBV5-1 and TRBJ2-5; 9 bases are shared with TRBD1. Germline V lookup: CDR1 SGHRS, CDR2 YFSETQ. Losses at the gene ends were 2 bases for V and 5 bases for J; bases not matched to a gene: 7. The CDR3 covers 15 residues. The DNA read from the CDR3 is TGCGCCAGCAGCTTTGGATGGACAGGGGAGGAGACC. Amino acids: CASSFGWTGEET. The entire CDR3 protein is CASSFGWTGEETQYF.

About this clone itself: The read ends 3 residues shy of where the CDR3 ends; the end is completed using the germline J gene. The gene calls are TRBV18 and TRBJ2-5; 8 bases agree with TRBD1. With 1 base clipped from V and 2 bases from J, the junction kept 3 bases outside the gene matches. This CDR3 comprises 15 residues. Germline V CDR1 and CDR2: KGHSH, LQKENI. The CDR3 bases that were read are TGTGCCAGCTCACCACGGACAGGGTCGCAAGAGACC. Protein product: CASSPRTGSQET. The complete CDR3 reads CASSPRTGSQETQYF. The full variable domain, in which reference TRBV18 and TRBJ2-5 provide the parts outside the CDR3, is NAGVMQNPRHLVRRRGQEARLRCSPMKGHSHVYWYRQLPEEGLKFMVYLQKENIIDESGMPKERFSAEFPKEGPSILRIQQVVRGDSAAYFCASSPRTGSQETQYFGPGTRLLVL.

As concerns this clone: The CDR3 end lies 3 residues beyond the end of the read and is filled in from the germline J gene. The chain is built from TRBV5-1 and TRBJ1-4; 8 bases match TRBD1. J gave up 0 bases and V 2 bases, and 3 bases lay outside the gene matches. Germline V lookup: CDR1 SGHRS, CDR2 YFSETQ. The CDR3 contains 16 residues. The CDR3 region is CASSLGQGATNEKLFF. The CDR3 bases that were read are TGCGCCAGCAGCTTAGGACAGGGAGCAACTAATGAAAAA.

About this clone: The observed sequence ends 3 residues before the CDR3 terminus, with the missing tail filled in from the germline J gene. The chain carries TRBV30 and TRBJ1-4; TRBD1 might be the D (5 bases). Germline CDR1 reads GTSNPN; CDR2 reads SVGIG (reference sequence). The CDR3 is 16 residues long. The sequenced CDR3 bases are TGTGCCTGGAGTGCAGGCTCCATCTCTGGGGCCAACGTA. This gives the protein CAWSAGSISGANV. In full, the CDR3 reads CAWSAGSISGANVLFF. The complete variable domain, with remaining parts taken from reference TRBV30 and TRBJ1-4, reads SQTIHQWPATLVQPVGSPLSLECTVEGTSNPNLYWYRQAAGRGLQLLFYSVGIGQISSEVPQNLSASRPQDRQFILSSKKLLLSDSGFYLCAWSAGSISGANVLFFGSGTQLSVL.

Regarding this clone: Read data end 3 residues before the CDR3 end; the end is taken from the germline J gene. This rearrangement joins TRBV5-6 to TRBJ2-1; the D is unclear. V was cut by 3 bases and J by 9 bases, with 10 bases left in between. CDR1 and CDR2 from the germline V gene are SGHDT and YYEEEE. This CDR3 is built from 12 residues. CDR3 DNA (partial): TGTGCCAGCAGCTATTCTAGTTCTGAG. Translating it yields CASSYSSSE. The full CDR3 protein is CASSYSSSEQFF.